This entry describes one T cell receptor (beta chain). The CDR3 consists of 14 residues. V was shortened by 0 bases and J by 1 base, with 7 bases between the two germline ends. The germline gives CDR1 SGDLS, CDR2 YYNGEE. The data are from a study of cytomegalovirus exposure and HLA in healthy donors. The PCR used 60 Vbeta and 13 Jbeta primers. Sequenced by immunoSEQ multiplex PCR; TCRdb stores in-frame clones only, minus some. This sample has 80,000 to 90,000 clones, with 79% found just once. This chain joins TRBV9 and TRBJ1-1; weak D call: TRBD1 (5 bases). The origin of this receptor is a man aged 25 to 45 in good health and CMV-seronegative. The sequencing sample was made of PBMCs. For the CDR3, the DNA is TGTGCCAGCAGCGTAGCTGGACAGAACACTGAAGCTTTCTTT. The encoded protein is CASSVAGQNTEAFF.